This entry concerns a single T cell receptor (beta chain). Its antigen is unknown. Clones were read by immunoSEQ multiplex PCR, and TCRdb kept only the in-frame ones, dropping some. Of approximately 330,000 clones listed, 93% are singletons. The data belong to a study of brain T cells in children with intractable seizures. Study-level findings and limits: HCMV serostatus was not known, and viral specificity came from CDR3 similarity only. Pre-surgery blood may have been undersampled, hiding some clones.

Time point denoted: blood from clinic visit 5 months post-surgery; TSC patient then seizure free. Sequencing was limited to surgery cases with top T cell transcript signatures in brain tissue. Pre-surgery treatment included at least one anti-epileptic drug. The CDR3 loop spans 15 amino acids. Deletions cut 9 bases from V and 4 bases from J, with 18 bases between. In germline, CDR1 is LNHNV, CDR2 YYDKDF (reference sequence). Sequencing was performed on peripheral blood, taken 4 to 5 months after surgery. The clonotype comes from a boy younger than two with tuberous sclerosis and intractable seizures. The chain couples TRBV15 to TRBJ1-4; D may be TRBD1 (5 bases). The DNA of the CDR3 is TGTGCCACAGCGGACCCAGGGTCGGGTAATGAAAAACTGTTTTTT. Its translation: CATADPGSGNEKLFF.